This T cell receptor beta chain was recovered during a study of blood T cell repertoires in COVID-19. TCRdb's table, derived via immunoSEQ multiplex PCR, lists solely in-frame clones and lacks some. Among around 130,000 clones listed, about 90% were seen once. Germline trimming cut 6 bases from V and 5 bases from J; bases unmatched to any gene: 11. The germline gives CDR1 SNHLY, CDR2 FYNNEI. This CDR3 region has 15 residues. The chain employs TRBV2 and TRBJ1-1; 8 bases line up with TRBD1. The clonotype comes from a woman between 50 and 59 years old who had recovered from COVID-19. Sequenced sample: peripheral blood. DNA for the CDR3: TGTGCCAGCAGGACAGGGGCCCTTCCAGAAACTGAAGCTTTCTTT. This codes for CASRTGALPETEAFF.